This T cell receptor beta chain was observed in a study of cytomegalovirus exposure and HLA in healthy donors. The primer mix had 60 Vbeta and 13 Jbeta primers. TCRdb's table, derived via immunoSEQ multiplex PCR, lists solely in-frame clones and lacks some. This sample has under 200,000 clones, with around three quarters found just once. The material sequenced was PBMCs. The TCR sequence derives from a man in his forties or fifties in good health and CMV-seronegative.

The chain's CDR3 is CASSPAGGPPGNSPLHF. CDR3 coding DNA: TGTGCCAGCAGCCCTGCGGGGGGCCCGCCGGGTAATTCACCCCTCCACTTT. This chain joins TRBV9 and TRBJ1-6; tentative D call: TRBD1 (6 bases). Germline V gives CDR1 SGDLS, CDR2 YYNGEE. The CDR3 contains 17 residues. V shed 4 bases and J shed 6 bases, with 20 bases lying between them.